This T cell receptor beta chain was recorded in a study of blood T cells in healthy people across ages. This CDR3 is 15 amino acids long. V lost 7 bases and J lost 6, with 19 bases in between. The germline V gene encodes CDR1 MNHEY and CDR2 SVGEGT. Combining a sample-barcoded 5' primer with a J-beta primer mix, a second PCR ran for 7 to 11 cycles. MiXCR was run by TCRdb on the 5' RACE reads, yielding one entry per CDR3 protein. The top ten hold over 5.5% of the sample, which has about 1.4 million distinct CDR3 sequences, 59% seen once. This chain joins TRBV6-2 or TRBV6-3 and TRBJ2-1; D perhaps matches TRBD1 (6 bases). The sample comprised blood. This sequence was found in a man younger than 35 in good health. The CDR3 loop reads CASKIGQLLSNEQFF. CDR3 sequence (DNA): TGTGCCAGCAAAATCGGACAGCTTCTGAGCAATGAGCAGTTCTTC.